The 19 T cell receptor beta chains in this list originate from one sample, sequenced in a study of response to subunit inactivated influenza vaccine. TCRdb reanalysed the RT-PCR reads using MiXCR and keeps one entry per CDR3 protein. The sample holds fewer than 650,000 distinct CDR3 sequences, 10% to 15% seen once. Sequenced here: PBMCs from blood, sampled roughly 46 days after vaccination. The source of these receptors is a man aged 50-59 years who received an inactivated influenza vaccine.

This chain links TRBV5-5 with TRBJ2-3, with 7 bases aligning to TRBD1. Per the germline V gene, CDR1 is SGHKS and CDR2 is YYEKEE (reference sequence). CDR3 length: 15 amino acids. Unmatched junction bases numbered 5, after V lost 2 bases and J lost 2 bases. The CDR3 DNA reads TGTGCCAGCAGCTTAGGGACAGACCCCACAGATACGCAGTATTTT. This sequence encodes CASSLGTDPTDTQYF.

This clonotype was detected only a few times. V gene TRBV24-1 combines with J gene TRBJ1-1; D unresolved. This CDR3 spans 14 amino acids. Germline CDR1 is KGHDR and CDR2 is SFDVKD. V shed 4 bases and J shed 10 bases, with 18 bases lying between them. The CDR3 DNA reads TGTGCCACCAGTGAGGCCGGGCCGGTAGCGAGAGCTTTCTTT. Its translation is CATSEAGPVARAFF.

In this sample, this clonotype turned up a few times. The chain joins TRBV5-6 to TRBJ2-5, with D unresolved. Germline CDR1 and CDR2: SGHDT and YYEEEE. The CDR3 covers 14 residues. Trimming removed 5 bases at V and 1 base at J, with 12 bases between. DNA for the CDR3: TGTGCCAGCAGAAGAGGCTCCAGCCAAGAGACCCAGTACTTC. Protein product: CASRRGSSQETQYF.

This clonotype was observed many times. The chain recombines TRBV5-6 with TRBJ2-6; 7 bases agree with TRBD1. V trimming: 6 bases; J trimming: 4 bases; junction bases outside the gene matches: 7. The CDR3 has 15 residues. Germline V gene sequence: CDR1 SGHDT, CDR2 YYEEEE. Here the CDR3 DNA reads TGTGCCAGCACCAAGACAGGGACCGGGGCCAACGTCCTGACTTTC. Residues: CASTKTGTGANVLTF. Full variable domain (rest looked up from reference TRBV5-6 and TRBJ2-6): DAGVTQSPTHLIKTRGQQVTLRCSPKSGHDTVSWYQQALGQGPQFIFQYYEEEERQRGNFPDRFSGHQFPNYSSELNVNALLLGDSALYLCASTKTGTGANVLTFGAGSRLTVL.

V and J are TRBV15 and TRBJ2-3; TRBD2 is a possible D gene (6 bases). CDR1 is LNHNV, CDR2 YYDKDF, per germline (reference sequence). V lost 3 bases to trimming and J lost 1 base, with 11 bases between them. There are 15 residues in the CDR3. CDR3 sequence: CATSRVGGGTDTQYF. The CDR3 nucleotides read TGTGCCACCAGCAGGGTAGGCGGGGGCACAGATACGCAGTATTTT.

This clonotype was observed a handful of times. This chain uses TRBV7-8 with TRBJ2-7, with D perhaps matching TRBD1 (5 bases). V shed 1 base and J shed 7 bases, with 11 bases lying between them. CDR1 is SGHVS, CDR2 FQNEAQ, per germline. This CDR3 is built from 13 residues. In DNA form, the CDR3 reads TGTGCCAGCAGCTTAGTCTCAGGGCCAGAGCAGTACTTC. Residues: CASSLVSGPEQYF.

This clonotype was counted only a few times. The chain has TRBV6-5 and TRBJ2-3, with a weak D call TRBD2 (7 bases). This CDR3 is built from 16 residues. With 4 bases removed from V and 0 bases from J, the gap between germline ends came to 14 bases. Germline V gene lookup returns CDR1 MNHEY and CDR2 SVGAGI. CDR3 sequence: CASSSLGGTSTDTQYF. In nucleotides, the CDR3 is TGTGCCAGCAGTTCCCTCGGGGGGACAAGCACAGATACGCAGTATTTT.

The J gene is TRBJ2-7, the V gene TRBV6-2 or TRBV6-3, with D unclear. V shed 6 bases and J shed 9 bases, with 12 bases lying between them. This CDR3 region has 11 residues. Germline V gives CDR1 MNHEY, CDR2 SVGEGT. CDR3 amino acids: CASSSEVGQYF. For the CDR3, the DNA is TGTGCCAGCAGCTCGGAAGTCGGGCAGTACTTC.

This chain joins TRBV6-5 and TRBJ2-3, with D maybe TRBD2 (6 bases). The CDR3 sequence is 15 residues long. The germline V gene has CDR1 MNHEY and CDR2 SVGAGI. The V end was cut by 0 bases, the J end by 4 bases, with 11 bases between. In nucleotides, the CDR3 is TGTGCCAGCAGTTACTCTAGGAGGGTCCCAGATACGCAGTATTTT. Amino acid sequence: CASSYSRRVPDTQYF.

The sample holds one count of this clonotype. The chain combines TRBV6-1 with TRBJ2-7; D gene ambiguous. Germline values: CDR1 MNHNS, CDR2 SASEGT. Trimming removed 6 bases from V and 4 bases from J, with 13 bases in between. The CDR3 runs 13 residues. Here the CDR3 reads CASSPRPTYEQYF. For the CDR3, the DNA is TGTGCCAGCAGCCCGCGGCCGACGTACGAGCAGTACTTC.

This clonotype was recorded at least ten times. The chain carries TRBV29-1 and TRBJ1-1; the D is unclear. The germline gives CDR1 SQVTM, CDR2 ANQGSEA. Trimming left V 6 bases short and J 3 bases short, with 11 bases between. The CDR3 is made up of 12 amino acids. The CDR3, as DNA: TGCAGCGTAAAGGTCTTACACACTGAAGCTTTCTTT. Translated, it gives CSVKVLHTEAFF.

In its sample, this clonotype was seen many times. Relative to the germline gene, one junction end is altered; a read error may explain this. The CDR3 loop reads CASSLDPYSNQPQHF. The CDR3 nucleotides read TGTGCCAGCAGTTTGGACCCATATAGCAATCAGCCCCAGCATTTT. The chain links TRBV5-5 to TRBJ1-5; D is unresolved. This CDR3 has 15 amino acids. The V gene's germline CDR1 is SGHKS and CDR2 YYEKEE (reference sequence).

This clonotype was picked up many times. V usage is TRBV12-3 or TRBV12-4 and J usage is TRBJ2-7; D gene unclear. With 3 bases removed from V and 0 bases from J, the gap between germline ends came to 12 bases. This CDR3 comprises 15 residues. The CDR3 is CASSFSDAGSYEQYF. CDR3 DNA: TGTGCCAGCAGTTTCTCGGACGCTGGCTCCTACGAGCAGTACTTC.

This clonotype has only a few counts. The gene calls are TRBV5-1 and TRBJ1-1; 11 nucleotides align to TRBD1. Germline V lookup: CDR1 SGHRS, CDR2 YFSETQ. The J segment lost 5 bases and the V segment lost 0 bases, leaving 6 bases of the junction unmatched. The CDR3 totals 16 residues. The CDR3 nucleotides read TGCGCCAGCAGCTTGGGGACAGGGGGCGTTAAGACTGAAGCTTTCTTT. Translated, it gives CASSLGTGGVKTEAFF.

This clonotype appeared many times. The rearrangement links TRBV29-1 to TRBJ2-5; TRBD1 is a possible D gene (6 bases). CDR1 and CDR2 from the germline V gene are SQVTM and ANQGSEA. The V gene lost 3 bases and the J gene lost 1 base, with 12 bases spanning the gap. This CDR3 has 14 amino acids. The CDR3 sequence: CSVDLTGTQETQYF. The CDR3, as DNA: TGCAGCGTTGATCTTACAGGGACCCAAGAGACCCAGTACTTC.

This clonotype turned up a few times. The CDR3 DNA follows: TGCAGCGTTGGTCCCAGCGGAGAGACCCAGTACTTC. Translating gives CSVGPSGETQYF. The chain carries TRBV29-1 and TRBJ2-5, with D perhaps TRBD2 (5 bases). The germline V gene has CDR1 SQVTM and CDR2 ANQGSEA. CDR3 size: 12 residues. V was cut by 4 bases and J by 4 bases, with 10 bases left in between.

The chain joins TRBV7-2 to TRBJ2-5, with TRBD1 matching 8 bases. The CDR3 runs to 14 residues. The germline V gene encodes CDR1 SGHTA and CDR2 FQGNSA. The V segment lost 3 bases and the J segment 5 bases; nucleotides outside the gene matches: 5. The CDR3 here is CASSLDRAVETQYF. Here the CDR3 DNA reads TGTGCCAGCAGCTTGGACAGGGCGGTGGAGACCCAGTACTTC.

This clonotype was observed a few times. CDR3 residues: CASSPQGQGFYGYTF. DNA of the CDR3: TGTGCCAGCAGCCCGCAGGGACAGGGCTTCTATGGCTACACCTTC. The chain combines TRBV7-9 with TRBJ1-2; 9 nucleotides line up with TRBD1. CDR1 SEHNR and CDR2 FQNEAQ come from the germline V gene (reference sequence). The CDR3 sequence is 15 residues long. V lost 5 bases and J lost 4; bases outside the gene matches: 8. Filled out from reference TRBV7-9 and TRBJ1-2, the complete variable domain reads DTGVSQNPRHKITKRGQNVTFRCDPISEHNRLYWYRQTLGQGPEFLTYFQNEAQLEKSRLLSDRFSAERPKGSFSTLEIQRTEQGDSAMYLCASSPQGQGFYGYTFGSGTRLTVV.

This clonotype was found a few times. The chain joins TRBV15 to TRBJ2-7; 11 bases line up with TRBD2. V shed 3 bases, J shed 7 bases, and the junction held 8 bases outside the gene matches. The length of the CDR3 is 15 residues. Germline assignment: CDR1 LNHNV and CDR2 YYDKDF (reference sequence). CDR3 nucleotide sequence: TGTGCCACCAGCAGTGGTAGGACTAGCGGGTTGGAGCAGTACTTC. Translation: CATSSGRTSGLEQYF.